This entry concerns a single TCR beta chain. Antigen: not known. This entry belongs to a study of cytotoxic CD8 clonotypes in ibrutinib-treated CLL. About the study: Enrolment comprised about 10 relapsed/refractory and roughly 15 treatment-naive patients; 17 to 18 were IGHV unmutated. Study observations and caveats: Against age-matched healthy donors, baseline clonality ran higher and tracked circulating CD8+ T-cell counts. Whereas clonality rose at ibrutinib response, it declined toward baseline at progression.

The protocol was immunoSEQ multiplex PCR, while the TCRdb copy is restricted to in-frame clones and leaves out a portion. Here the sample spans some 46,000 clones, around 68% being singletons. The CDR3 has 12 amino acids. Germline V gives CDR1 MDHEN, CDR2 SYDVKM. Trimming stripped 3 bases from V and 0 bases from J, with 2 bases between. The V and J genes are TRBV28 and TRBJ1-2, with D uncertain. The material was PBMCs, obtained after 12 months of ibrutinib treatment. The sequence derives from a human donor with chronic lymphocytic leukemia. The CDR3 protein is CASSLSNYGYTF. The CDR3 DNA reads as TGTGCCAGCAGTTTGTCTAACTATGGCTACACCTTC.